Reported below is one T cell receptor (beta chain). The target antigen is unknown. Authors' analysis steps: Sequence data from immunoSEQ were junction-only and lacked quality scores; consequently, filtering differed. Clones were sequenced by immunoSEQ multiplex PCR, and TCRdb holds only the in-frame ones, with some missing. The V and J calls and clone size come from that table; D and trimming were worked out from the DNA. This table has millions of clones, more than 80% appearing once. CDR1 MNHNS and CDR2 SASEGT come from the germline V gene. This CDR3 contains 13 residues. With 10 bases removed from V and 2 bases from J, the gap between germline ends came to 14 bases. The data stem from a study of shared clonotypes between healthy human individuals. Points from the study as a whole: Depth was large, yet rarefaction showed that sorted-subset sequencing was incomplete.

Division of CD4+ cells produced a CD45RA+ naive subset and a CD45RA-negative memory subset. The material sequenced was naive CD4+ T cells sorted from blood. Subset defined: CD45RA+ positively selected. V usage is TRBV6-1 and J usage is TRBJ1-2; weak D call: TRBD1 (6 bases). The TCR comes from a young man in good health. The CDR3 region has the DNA TGTGCCACCCGACAGGACCTAAACTATGGCTACACCTTC. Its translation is CATRQDLNYGYTF.